This T cell receptor beta chain was observed in a study of beta chain features in type 1 diabetes. The overall study: Patient and healthy donor groups were alike in age, gender and cell yields. Study-wide results and limits: Naive, central memory and Treg TCRB repertoires appeared more alike in patients than in healthy donors.

Sequenced material consisted of expressed TCRB transcripts (all of the isolated RNA was reverse transcribed). Data came from immunoSEQ multiplex PCR; TCRdb stores just in-frame clones and leaves some out. Among 350,000 to 450,000 clones, about 16% were seen once, and the ten largest hold roughly 0.019%. V gave up 2 bases and J gave up 3 bases; unmatched junction bases: 1. Germline CDR1 SGHRS, CDR2 YFSETQ. This CDR3 has 13 amino acids. A single heparinised draw of roughly 110 mL on average was taken per donor. To note about this clone: What it binds is not known.

The TCR comes from a woman aged 18-35 years in good health. The sample was naive CD4+ T cells from blood. This chain joins TRBV5-1 and TRBJ2-7; 8 nucleotides align to TRBD2. DNA of the CDR3: TGCGCCAGCAGCTTACGGGAGGGCTACGAGCAGTACTTC. It codes for CASSLREGYEQYF.